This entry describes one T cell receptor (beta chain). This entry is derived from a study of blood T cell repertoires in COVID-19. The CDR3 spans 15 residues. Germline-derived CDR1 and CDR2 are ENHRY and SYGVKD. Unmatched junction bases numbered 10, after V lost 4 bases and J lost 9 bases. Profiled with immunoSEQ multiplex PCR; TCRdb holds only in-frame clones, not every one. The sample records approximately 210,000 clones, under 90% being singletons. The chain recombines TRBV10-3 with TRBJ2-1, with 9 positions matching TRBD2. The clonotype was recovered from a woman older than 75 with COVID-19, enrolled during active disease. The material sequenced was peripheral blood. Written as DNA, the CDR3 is TGTGCCATCAGTGCGTCTAGCGGGGTGGGAGGTGAGCAGTTCTTC. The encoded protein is CAISASSGVGGEQFF.